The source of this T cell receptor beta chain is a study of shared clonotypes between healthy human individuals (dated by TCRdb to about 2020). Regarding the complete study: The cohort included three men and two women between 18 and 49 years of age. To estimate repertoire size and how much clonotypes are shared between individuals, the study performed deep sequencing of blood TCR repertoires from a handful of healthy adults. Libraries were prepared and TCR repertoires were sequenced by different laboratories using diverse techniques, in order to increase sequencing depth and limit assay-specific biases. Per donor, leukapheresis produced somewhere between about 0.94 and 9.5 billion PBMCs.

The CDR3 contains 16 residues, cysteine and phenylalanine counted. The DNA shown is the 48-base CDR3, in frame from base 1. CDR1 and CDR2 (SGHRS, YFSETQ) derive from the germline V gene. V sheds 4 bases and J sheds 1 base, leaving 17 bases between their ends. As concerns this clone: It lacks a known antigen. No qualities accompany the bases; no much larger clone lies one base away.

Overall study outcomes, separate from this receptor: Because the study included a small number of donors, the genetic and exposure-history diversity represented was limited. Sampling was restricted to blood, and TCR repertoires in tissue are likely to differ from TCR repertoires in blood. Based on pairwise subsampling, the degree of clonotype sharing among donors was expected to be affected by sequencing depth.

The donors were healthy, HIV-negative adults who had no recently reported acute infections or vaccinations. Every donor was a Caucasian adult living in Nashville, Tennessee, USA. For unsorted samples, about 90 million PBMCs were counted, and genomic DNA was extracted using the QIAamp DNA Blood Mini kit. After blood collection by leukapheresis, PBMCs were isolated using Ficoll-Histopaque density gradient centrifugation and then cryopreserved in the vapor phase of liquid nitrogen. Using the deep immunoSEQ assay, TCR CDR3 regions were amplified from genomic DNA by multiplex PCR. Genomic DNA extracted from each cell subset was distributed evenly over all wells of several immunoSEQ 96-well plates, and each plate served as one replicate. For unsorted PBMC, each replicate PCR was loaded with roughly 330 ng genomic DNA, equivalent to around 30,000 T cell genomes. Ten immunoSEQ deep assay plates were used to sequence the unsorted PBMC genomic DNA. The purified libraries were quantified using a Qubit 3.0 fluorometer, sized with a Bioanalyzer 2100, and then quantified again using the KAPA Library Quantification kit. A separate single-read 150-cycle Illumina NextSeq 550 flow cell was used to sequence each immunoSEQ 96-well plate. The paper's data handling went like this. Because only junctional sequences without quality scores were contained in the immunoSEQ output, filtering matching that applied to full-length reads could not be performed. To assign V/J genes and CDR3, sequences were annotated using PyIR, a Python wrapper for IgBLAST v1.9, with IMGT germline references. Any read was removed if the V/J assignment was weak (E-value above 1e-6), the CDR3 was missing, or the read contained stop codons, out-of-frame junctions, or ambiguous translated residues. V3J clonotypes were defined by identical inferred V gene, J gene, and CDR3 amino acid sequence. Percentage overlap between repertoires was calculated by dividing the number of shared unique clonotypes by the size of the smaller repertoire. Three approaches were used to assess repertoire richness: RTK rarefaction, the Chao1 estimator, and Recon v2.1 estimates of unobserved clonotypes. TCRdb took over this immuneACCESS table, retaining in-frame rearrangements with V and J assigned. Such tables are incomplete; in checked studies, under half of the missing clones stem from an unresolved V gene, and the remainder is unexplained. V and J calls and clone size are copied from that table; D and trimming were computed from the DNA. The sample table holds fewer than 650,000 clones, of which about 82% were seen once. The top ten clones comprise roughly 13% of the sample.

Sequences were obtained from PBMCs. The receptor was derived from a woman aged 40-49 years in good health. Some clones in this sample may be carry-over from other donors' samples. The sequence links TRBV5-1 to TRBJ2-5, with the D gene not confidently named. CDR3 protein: CASSPIPRTGQETQYF. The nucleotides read TGCGCCAGCAGCCCGATCCCCCGGACCGGCCAAGAGACCCAGTACTTC.